This TCR beta chain was recovered during a study of blood T cell repertoires in COVID-19 (dated by TCRdb to 2020 to 2022). At the level of the whole study: Samples covering the acute and convalescent phases of COVID-19 were provided by collaborators in the United States, Italy and Spain. The material from the prospective study consisted of cDNA or gDNA derived from T cells, B-cell-depleted T cells, or PBMCs. The dataset comprised deeply sampled blood TCRbeta repertoires from subjects exposed to, actively infected with, or recovered from COVID-19. The repertoires were released in a freely available public database intended as a resource for research on the immune response to SARS-CoV-2. Samples came from the ongoing ImmuneRACE study (first 160 participants) plus 1,254 subjects from 6 global collaborators. Nearly every sample came with metadata listing a de-identified subject ID, COVID-19 status, age in years and sex. Where available, HLA class I and class II types were obtained from metadata supplied by the sample provider rather than from assay-based typing. General findings and caveats noted by the study authors: Clinical and demographic metadata were provided uncurated, with the amount varying by source and participant.

Participants in the prospective study were enrolled through a virtual design, were aged roughly 18 to 100 years, and lived in 24 United States geographic areas. To assign participants to cohorts, the prospective study relied on clinical history that participants themselves reported in a screening survey and a study questionnaire. For ImmuneRACE Cohort 3, a participant was defined as recovered based on two consecutive negative NP/OP PCR tests, clearance by a healthcare professional, or resolution of symptoms. In the prospective study, mobile phlebotomists collected whole blood, serum and a nasopharyngeal or oropharyngeal swab from each participant. Participants in the prospective study had the option to provide additional blood draws and questionnaires over an approximately 2-month period. Before DNA extraction, blood samples from the prospective study were shipped at room temperature or frozen.

The immunoSEQ Assay, a bias-controlled multiplex PCR, was used to amplify TCRbeta CDR3 regions from genomic DNA. Concerning the study's data processing: The number of nucleated cells in each sample was estimated by amplification of reference gene primers within the assay. Sequence reads were collapsed and filtered to measure the absolute abundance of every unique TCRbeta CDR3 rearrangement. For each sample, productive Simpson clonality was calculated by taking the square root of Simpson's diversity index across productive rearrangements. This immuneACCESS table, as held by TCRdb, lists in-frame sequences with V and J called but not all clones. Of the missing ones, under half trace to an unresolved V gene in checked studies; the others have no known cause. Clonal size and the V and J genes are those of that table, whereas D and trimming came from the DNA. This sample has approximately 230,000 clones in its table, and approximately 82% of those were observed once. Around 16% of the sample is taken by the ten largest.

Note on this clone: Its antigen has not been determined. Nothing much larger sits one base from this clone, and base qualities are not available.

V and J are truncated by 3 bases and 5 bases respectively, leaving an intervening sequence of 7 bases. The cysteine opens and the phenylalanine closes a CDR3 of 11 amino acids. Kept here is only the CDR3 DNA, which spans 33 bases and is read in frame from base 1. Per the germline V gene (reference sequence), DFQATT is the CDR1 and SNEGSKA is the CDR2. The sample was PBMCs or T cells enriched from blood (not recorded which). This chain is built from TRBV20-1 and TRBJ2-5, with the D gene not confidently named. The TCR comes from a man in his forties who had recovered from COVID-19. CDR3 reads: CSARFAETQYF. The DNA sequence is TGCAGTGCTAGGTTTGCGGAGACCCAGTACTTC.